The clone carrying this T cell receptor beta chain was detected a few times. The data are from a study of blood T cell repertoires in COVID-19. The wider study: PBMCs, B-cell-depleted T cells, or T cells were the source of the cDNA or gDNA that made up the material.

Germline V lookup: CDR1 SGHRS, CDR2 YFSETQ. The CDR3 covers 14 residues. V was pared by 0 bases and J by 2 bases, with 8 bases between. Some clones are missing from TCRdb's copy, which holds only in-frame ones; the method was immunoSEQ multiplex PCR. The sample has under 350,000 clones, 80% to 90% seen once. The receptor comes from a man younger than 45 who had recovered from COVID-19. The V gene is TRBV5-1, the J gene TRBJ1-2, with D possibly TRBD1 on 5 matching bases. The sample was PBMCs or T cells enriched from blood (not recorded which). This CDR3 reads CASSLVQANYGYTF. CDR3 in DNA: TGCGCCAGCAGCTTGGTACAGGCCAACTATGGCTACACCTTC.